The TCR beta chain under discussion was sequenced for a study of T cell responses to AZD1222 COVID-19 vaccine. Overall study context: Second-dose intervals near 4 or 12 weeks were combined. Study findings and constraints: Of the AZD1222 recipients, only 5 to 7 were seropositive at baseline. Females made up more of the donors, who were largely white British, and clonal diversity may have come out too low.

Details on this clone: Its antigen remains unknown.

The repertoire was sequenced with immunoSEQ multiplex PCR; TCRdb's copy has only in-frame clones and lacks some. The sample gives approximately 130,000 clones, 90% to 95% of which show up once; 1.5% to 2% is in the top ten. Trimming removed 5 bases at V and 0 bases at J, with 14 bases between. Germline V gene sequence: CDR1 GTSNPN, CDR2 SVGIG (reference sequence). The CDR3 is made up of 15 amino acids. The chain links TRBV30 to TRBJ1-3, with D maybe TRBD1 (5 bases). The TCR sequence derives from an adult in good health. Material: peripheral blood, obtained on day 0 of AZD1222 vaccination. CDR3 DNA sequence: TGTGCCTGGGGGGCGGGGGTGAACTCTGGAAACACCATATATTTT. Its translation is CAWGAGVNSGNTIYF.